What follows describes a single T cell receptor (beta chain). The data stem from a study of blood T cell repertoires in COVID-19. In the study overall: COVID-19 samples collected from the United States, Italy and Spain covered acute and convalescent phases.

The length of the CDR3 is 14 residues. Trimming shortened V by 4 bases and J by 3 bases, and 12 bases separated the two germline ends. Germline V lookup: CDR1 WNHNN, CDR2 SYGVQD (reference sequence). Enrolled through a virtual design, the participants were between 18 and 89 years of age and came from approximately 25 US areas. Profiling relied on immunoSEQ multiplex PCR, and the TCRdb table lists in-frame clones only, not all of them. The data hold about 250,000 clones, with about nine tenths observed a single time. The source of this sequence is a woman aged 45-59 years who had recovered from COVID-19. The sample consisted of PBMCs or T cells enriched from blood (not recorded which). The V and J genes are TRBV10-1 and TRBJ2-5; D is possibly TRBD1 (5 bases). The CDR3 is CASSVVGREETQYF. In DNA, the CDR3 is TGCGCCAGCAGTGTTGTAGGCAGGGAAGAGACCCAGTACTTC.